The T cell receptor (beta chain) under discussion was sequenced for a study of blood T cell repertoires in COVID-19. Study overall: From the United States, Italy and Spain came samples of acute and convalescent COVID-19.

This CDR3 comprises 17 residues. V dropped 5 bases and J dropped 0; count of bases not matched to a gene: 5. Germline CDR1 is KGHDR and CDR2 is SFDVKD. Method: immunoSEQ multiplex PCR; TCRdb's copy keeps in-frame clones and lacks some. The sample has roughly 400,000 clones, around nine tenths seen once. Participants were aged about 18 to 95 years, lived in 24 US areas, and enrolled virtually. The study assigned cohorts using participant-reported clinical history. Recovered participants had two consecutive negative NP/OP PCR tests, healthcare professional clearance, or symptom resolution. The TCR was taken from a woman in her forties or fifties who had recovered from COVID-19. Source material: PBMCs or T cells enriched from blood (not recorded which). This chain uses TRBV24-1 with TRBJ1-4, with TRBD1 matching 10 bases. The CDR3 bases are TGTGCCACCAGTGCTAGGGACAGGGGTGCAACTAATGAAAAACTGTTTTTT. This sequence encodes CATSARDRGATNEKLFF.